Each of the 3 T cell receptor beta chains below was sequenced from the same sample in a study of T cells after yellow fever vaccination. MiXCR, run by TCRdb on the 5' RACE reads, gives a single entry per CDR3 protein. This table holds approximately 300,000 distinct CDR3 sequences, roughly 8.7% found once. This sample comprised PBMCs, obtained on the day of the first yellow fever vaccination. The receptors shown here come from a man between 18 and 35 years old who received the YFV17D yellow fever vaccine.

Remarks on this clonotype: A junction boundary mismatches the germline segment, possibly from a read error. The V and J genes are TRBV12-3 or TRBV12-4 and TRBJ2-2; 10 bases align to TRBD1. This CDR3 is 18 amino acids long. The CDR3 is CAISRPGQGFANTGELFF. The CDR3, as DNA: TGTGCCATCAGTCGGCCGGGACAGGGGTTCGCGAACACCGGGGAGCTGTTTTTT.

This clonotype was observed many times. The rearrangement links TRBV29-1 to TRBJ2-2, with D tentatively TRBD1 or TRBD2 (5 bases each). Between the trimmed V and J ends, which lost 6 bases and 8 bases, there was a span of 16 bases. This CDR3 contains 13 residues. Germline loops: CDR1 SQVTM, CDR2 ANQGSEA. CDR3 DNA: TGCAGCGTGAGGTCAGGGAGTGCTGGGGAGCTGTTTTTT. Translation gives CSVRSGSAGELFF.

Ten or more counts support this clonotype. This rearrangement joins TRBV20-1 to TRBJ1-5; D is perhaps TRBD1 (5 bases). This CDR3 has 13 residues. Deletions cut 4 bases from V and 6 bases from J, with 13 bases between. Germline V gene sequence: CDR1 DFQATT, CDR2 SNEGSKA (reference sequence). The CDR3 DNA reads as TGCAGTGCTAATCAGGGACTCGGTCAGCCCCAGCATTTT. It translates to CSANQGLGQPQHF.